The source of this TCR beta chain is a study of blood T cells in healthy people across ages. General study results and limits: TCR beta diversity was tightly associated with the proportion of naive T cells. Using unsorted PBMCs precluded a conclusive naive versus antigen-experienced comparison.

This clonotype came up many times. Its antigen is unknown. The ends were cut back, 3 bases at V and 5 bases at J, with 8 bases in the middle. The germline CDR1 and CDR2 sequences are LGHNA and YSLEER. This CDR3 has 13 residues. A second PCR of about 6 to 12 cycles used a sample-barcoded 5' primer and a J-beta primer mix. From the 5' RACE reads, TCRdb called clonotypes with MiXCR, one entry per CDR3 protein. The sample includes some 1.7 million distinct CDR3 sequences, 28% of them seen just once. The chain uses TRBV4-3 and TRBJ2-1, with D maybe TRBD2 (6 bases). The sequenced sample was blood. The TCR sequence derives from a woman aged 25 to 45 in good health. CDR3 protein: CASSHSSDNEQFF. DNA for the CDR3: TGCGCCAGCAGCCACTCTAGCGACAATGAGCAGTTCTTC.